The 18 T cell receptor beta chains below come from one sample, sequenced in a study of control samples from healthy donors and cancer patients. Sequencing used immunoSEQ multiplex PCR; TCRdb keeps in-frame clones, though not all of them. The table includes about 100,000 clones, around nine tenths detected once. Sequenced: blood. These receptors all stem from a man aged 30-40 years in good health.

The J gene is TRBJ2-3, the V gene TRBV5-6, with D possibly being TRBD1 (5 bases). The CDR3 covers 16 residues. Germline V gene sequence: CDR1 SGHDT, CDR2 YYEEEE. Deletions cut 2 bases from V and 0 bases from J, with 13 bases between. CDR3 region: CASSFLGAQSTDTQYF. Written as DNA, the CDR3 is TGTGCCAGCAGCTTTCTTGGGGCGCAAAGCACAGATACGCAGTATTTT.

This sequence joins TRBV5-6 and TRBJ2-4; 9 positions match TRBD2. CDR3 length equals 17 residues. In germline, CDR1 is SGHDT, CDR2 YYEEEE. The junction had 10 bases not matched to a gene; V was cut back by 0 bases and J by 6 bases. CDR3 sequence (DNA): TGTGCCAGCAGCTTGGCCGGGGCGGGAGGGCCCGGAAACATTCAGTACTTC. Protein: CASSLAGAGGPGNIQYF.

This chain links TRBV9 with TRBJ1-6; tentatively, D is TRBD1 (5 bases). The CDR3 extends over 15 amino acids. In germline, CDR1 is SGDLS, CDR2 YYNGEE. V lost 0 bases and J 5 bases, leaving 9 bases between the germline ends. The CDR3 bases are TGTGCCAGCAGCGTAGAGGTAGGGGATAATTCACCCCTCCACTTT. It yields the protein CASSVEVGDNSPLHF.

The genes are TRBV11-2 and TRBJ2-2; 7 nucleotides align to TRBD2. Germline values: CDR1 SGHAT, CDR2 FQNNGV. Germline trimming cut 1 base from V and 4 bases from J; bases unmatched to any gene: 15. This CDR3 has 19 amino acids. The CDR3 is CASSLGAPRLATGTGELFF. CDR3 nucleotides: TGTGCCAGCAGCTTAGGAGCCCCAAGACTAGCTACAGGCACCGGGGAGCTGTTTTTT.

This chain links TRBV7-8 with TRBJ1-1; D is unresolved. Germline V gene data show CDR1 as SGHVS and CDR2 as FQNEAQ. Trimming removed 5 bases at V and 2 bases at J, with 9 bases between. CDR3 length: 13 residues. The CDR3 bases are TGTGCCAGCAGCCACCGGGAAAACACTGAAGCTTTCTTT. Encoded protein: CASSHRENTEAFF.

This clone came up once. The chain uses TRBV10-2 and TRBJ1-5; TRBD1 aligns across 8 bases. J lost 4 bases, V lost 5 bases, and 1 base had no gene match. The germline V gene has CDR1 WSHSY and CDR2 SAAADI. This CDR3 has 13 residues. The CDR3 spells CASSRQGNQPQHF. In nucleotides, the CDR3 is TGCGCCAGCAGTAGACAGGGGAATCAGCCCCAGCATTTT.

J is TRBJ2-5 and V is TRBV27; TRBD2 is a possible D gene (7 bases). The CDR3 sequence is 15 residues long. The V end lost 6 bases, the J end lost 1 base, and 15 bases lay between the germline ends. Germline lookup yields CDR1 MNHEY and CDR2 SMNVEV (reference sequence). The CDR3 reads CASRTLADSQETQYF. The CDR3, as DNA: TGTGCCAGCAGGACCCTAGCGGACAGCCAAGAGACCCAGTACTTC.

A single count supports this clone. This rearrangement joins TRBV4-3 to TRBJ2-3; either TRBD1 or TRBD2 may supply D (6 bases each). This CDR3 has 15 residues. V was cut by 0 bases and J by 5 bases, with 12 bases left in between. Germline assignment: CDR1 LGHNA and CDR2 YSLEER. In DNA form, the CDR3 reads TGCGCCAGCAGCCAAGATGGAGAGGGGGGAGATACGCAGTATTTT. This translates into CASSQDGEGGDTQYF.

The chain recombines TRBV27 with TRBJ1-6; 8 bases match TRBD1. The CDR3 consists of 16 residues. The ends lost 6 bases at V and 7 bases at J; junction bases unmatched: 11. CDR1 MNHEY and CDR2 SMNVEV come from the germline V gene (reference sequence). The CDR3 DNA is TGTGCCAGCAGGACAGGACAGGGAAGCGGGAATTCACCCCTCCACTTT. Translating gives CASRTGQGSGNSPLHF.

The CDR3 here is CASSKHSGSLNEKLFF. CDR3 bases: TGTGCCAGCAGCAAACATTCGGGGAGTTTGAATGAAAAACTGTTTTTT. This sequence joins TRBV5-4 and TRBJ1-4; D unresolved. The CDR3 has 16 residues. V lost 4 bases, J lost 5 bases, and 18 bases lay in between. Germline CDR1 reads SGHNT; CDR2 reads YYREEE (reference sequence).

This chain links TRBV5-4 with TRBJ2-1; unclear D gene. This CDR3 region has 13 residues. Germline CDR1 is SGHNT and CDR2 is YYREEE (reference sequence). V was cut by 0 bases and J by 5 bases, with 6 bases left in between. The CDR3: CASSLARNNEQFF. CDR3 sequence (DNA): TGTGCCAGCAGCTTGGCACGTAACAATGAGCAGTTCTTC.

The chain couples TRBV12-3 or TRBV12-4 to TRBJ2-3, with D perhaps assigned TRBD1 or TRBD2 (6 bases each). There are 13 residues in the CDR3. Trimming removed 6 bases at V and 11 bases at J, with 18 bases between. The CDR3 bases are TGTGCCAGCAGCCGAACGTTGGGGGGCGGGCAGTATTTT. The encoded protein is CASSRTLGGGQYF.

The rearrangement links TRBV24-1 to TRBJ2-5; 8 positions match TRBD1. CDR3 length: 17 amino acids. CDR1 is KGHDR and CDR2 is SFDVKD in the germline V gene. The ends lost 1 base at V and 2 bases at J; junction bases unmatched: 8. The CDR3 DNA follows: TGTGCCACCAGTGATTTATACCAGGGGGCCGGGCAAGAGACCCAGTACTTC. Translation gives CATSDLYQGAGQETQYF.

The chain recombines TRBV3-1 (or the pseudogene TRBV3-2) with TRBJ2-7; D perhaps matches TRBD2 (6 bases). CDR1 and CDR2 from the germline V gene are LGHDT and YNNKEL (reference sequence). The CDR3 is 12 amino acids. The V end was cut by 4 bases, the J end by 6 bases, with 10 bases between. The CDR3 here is CASSLVTSEQYF. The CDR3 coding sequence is TGTGCCAGCAGCCTGGTGACTAGCGAGCAGTACTTC.

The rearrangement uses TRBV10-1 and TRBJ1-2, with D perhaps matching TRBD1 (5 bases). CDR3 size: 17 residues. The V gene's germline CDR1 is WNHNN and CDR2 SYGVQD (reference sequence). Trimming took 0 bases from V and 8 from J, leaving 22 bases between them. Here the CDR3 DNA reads TGCGCCAGCAGTGAGTCCGGGACGACGGGTCGGTTCAGGGGCTACACCTTC. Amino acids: CASSESGTTGRFRGYTF.

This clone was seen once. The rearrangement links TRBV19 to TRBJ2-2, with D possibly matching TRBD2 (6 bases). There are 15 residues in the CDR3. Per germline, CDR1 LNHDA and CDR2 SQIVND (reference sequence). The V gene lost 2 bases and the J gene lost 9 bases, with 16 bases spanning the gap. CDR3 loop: CASSIPRESNRELFF. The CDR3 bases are TGTGCCAGTAGTATACCACGGGAGTCGAACAGGGAGCTGTTTTTT.

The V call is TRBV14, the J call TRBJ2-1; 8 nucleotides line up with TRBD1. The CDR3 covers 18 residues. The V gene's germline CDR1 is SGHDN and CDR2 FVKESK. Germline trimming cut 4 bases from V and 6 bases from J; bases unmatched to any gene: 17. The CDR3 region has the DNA TGTGCCAGCAGCCTAAACCTTCCACGACAGGGGAGGAGCAATGAGCAGTTCTTC. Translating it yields CASSLNLPRQGRSNEQFF.

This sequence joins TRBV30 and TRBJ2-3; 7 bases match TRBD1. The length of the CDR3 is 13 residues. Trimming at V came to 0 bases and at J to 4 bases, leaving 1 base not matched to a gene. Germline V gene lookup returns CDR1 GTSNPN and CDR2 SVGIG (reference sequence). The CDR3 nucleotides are TGTGCCTGGAGTGTCACAGGGGCAGATACGCAGTATTTT. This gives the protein CAWSVTGADTQYF.